A single sample is the source of the 27 T cell receptor beta chains below, sequenced in a study of CD8 T cells in Susac syndrome. RNA, at roughly 0.5 to 1 ug, was reverse transcribed with random hexamers. TCRdb called the immunoSEQ multiplex PCR reads again in MiXCR, with one record for every CDR3 protein. The data hold 150,000 to 200,000 distinct CDR3 sequences, with roughly 95% observed a single time. The sequencing sample was made of CD4+ T cells from PBMCs. The origin of the receptors is a human donor with Susac syndrome.

The chain is built from TRBV29-1 and TRBJ2-5; 7 nucleotides line up with TRBD1. The trim removed 4 bases at V and 1 base at J, leaving 0 bases unmatched. CDR1 SQVTM and CDR2 ANQGSEA come from the germline V gene. The CDR3 length is 12 residues. CDR3 region: CSVGTGQETQYF. Here the CDR3 DNA reads TGCAGCGTTGGGACAGGCCAAGAGACCCAGTACTTC.

The chain is built from TRBV29-1 and TRBJ1-1, with a tentative D call TRBD1 (6 bases). Germline V gene data show CDR1 as SQVTM and CDR2 as ANQGSEA. V dropped 4 bases and J dropped 3 bases, with 9 bases sitting between them. The CDR3 totals 12 residues. The CDR3 sequence is CSVAGAHTEAFF. The CDR3 bases are TGCAGCGTTGCAGGGGCCCACACTGAAGCTTTCTTT.

The chain joins TRBV2 to TRBJ2-7, with D tentatively TRBD1 (6 bases). Germline lookup yields CDR1 SNHLY and CDR2 FYNNEI. V was pared by 6 bases and J by 6 bases, with 15 bases between. CDR3 length: 13 residues. The CDR3 DNA sequence: TGTGCCAGCAGATCACAGGGAATGGGCGAGCAGTACGTC. Residues: CASRSQGMGEQYV.

The V and J genes are TRBV29-1 and TRBJ2-1; no firm D call. V gave up 2 bases and J gave up 0 bases, with 8 bases separating them. The CDR3 totals 14 residues. Germline V gene data show CDR1 as SQVTM and CDR2 as ANQGSEA. CDR3 DNA: TGCAGCGTTGAAACGGAAAGCTCCTACAATGAGCAGTTCTTC. Protein: CSVETESSYNEQFF.

V is TRBV7-9 and J is TRBJ2-7; D possibly matches TRBD1 or TRBD2 (5 bases each). This CDR3 contains 14 residues. Trimming left V 2 bases short and J 6 bases short, with 14 bases between. Germline V gives CDR1 SEHNR, CDR2 FQNEAQ (reference sequence). CDR3 nucleotides: TGTGCCAGCAGCTTACGGGACCAGAGCGGCGAGCAGTACTTC. It encodes CASSLRDQSGEQYF.

The J gene is TRBJ2-7, the V gene TRBV29-1; D uncertain. The CDR3 sequence is 11 residues long. Germline V lookup: CDR1 SQVTM, CDR2 ANQGSEA. The V gene lost 4 bases and the J gene lost 4 bases, with 8 bases spanning the gap. CDR3 DNA sequence: TGCAGCGTTGGTTTGATTTACGAGCAGTACTTC. The encoded protein is CSVGLIYEQYF.

The chain joins TRBV2 to TRBJ2-1, with D perhaps assigned TRBD1 or TRBD2 (5 bases each). This CDR3 contains 14 residues. Germline values: CDR1 SNHLY, CDR2 FYNNEI. The V end lost 4 bases, the J end lost 2 bases, and 9 bases lay between the germline ends. The CDR3 sequence: CASSVGVTYNEQFF. The CDR3 nucleotides are TGTGCCAGCAGTGTGGGGGTCACCTACAATGAGCAGTTCTTC.

The V gene is TRBV10-3, the J gene TRBJ1-5, with TRBD1 identical over 7 bases. The trim removed 6 bases at V and 1 base at J, leaving 3 bases unmatched. Germline CDR1 reads ENHRY; CDR2 reads SYGVKD. The CDR3 length is 14 residues. CDR3 DNA sequence: TGTGCCATCAGCCCGGGACAGAGCAATCAGCCCCAGCATTTT. Translation gives CAISPGQSNQPQHF.

The chain recombines TRBV11-2 with TRBJ1-2; possible D gene TRBD1, 5 bases. The V gene's germline CDR1 is SGHAT and CDR2 FQNNGV. Trimming took 7 bases from V and 4 from J, leaving 13 bases between them. The length of the CDR3 is 13 residues. CDR3 nucleotide sequence: TGTGCCAGCACCCCGGACACTAGCTATGGCTACACCTTC. Protein sequence: CASTPDTSYGYTF.

This chain joins TRBV27 and TRBJ2-1; TRBD2 agrees at 8 bases. The junction had 15 bases not matched to a gene; V was cut back by 7 bases and J by 10 bases. Germline lookup yields CDR1 MNHEY and CDR2 SMNVEV (reference sequence). The CDR3 is 15 residues long. CDR3 protein: CASNPGLGPPGEQFF. The CDR3 coding sequence is TGTGCCAGCAACCCGGGACTAGGGCCTCCGGGGGAGCAGTTCTTC.

This chain uses TRBV5-1 with TRBJ2-7; 7 positions match TRBD1. CDR1 is SGHRS and CDR2 is YFSETQ in the germline V gene. With 4 bases clipped from V and 8 bases from J, the junction kept 9 bases outside the gene matches. This CDR3 has 13 residues. CDR3 region: CASSAGQEDKQYV. The CDR3 DNA is TGCGCCAGCAGCGCCGGACAGGAAGATAAGCAGTACGTC.

The chain employs TRBV5-4 and TRBJ1-2; D unresolved. Germline V CDR1 and CDR2: SGHNT, YYREEE (reference sequence). The ends were cut back, 4 bases at V and 4 bases at J, with 11 bases in the middle. CDR3 length: 13 residues. CDR3: CASSPGRTYGYTF. For the CDR3, the DNA is TGTGCCAGCAGCCCCGGACGGACCTATGGCTACACCTTC. Full variable domain (rest looked up from reference TRBV5-4 and TRBJ1-2): ETGVTQSPTHLIKTRGQQVTLRCSSQSGHNTVSWYQQALGQGPQFIFQYYREEENGRGNFPPRFSGLQFPNYSSELNVNALELDDSALYLCASSPGRTYGYTFGSGTRLTVV.

The chain links TRBV6-5 to TRBJ1-1; TRBD1 matches 7 bases. V lost 6 bases and J lost 11; bases outside the gene matches: 9. The CDR3 has 12 residues. Germline V gene lookup returns CDR1 MNHEY and CDR2 SVGAGI. The CDR3 loop reads CASRSGDRRAFF. CDR3 nucleotide sequence: TGTGCCAGCAGATCGGGGGACAGACGGGCTTTCTTT.

This clonotype was counted once. The chain carries TRBV18 and TRBJ2-7; possible D gene TRBD2, 5 bases. The CDR3 length is 15 residues. V shed 1 base and J shed 7 bases, with 17 bases lying between them. Germline CDR1 reads KGHSH; CDR2 reads LQKENI. This CDR3 is CASSPLPQSSGEQYF. The CDR3 nucleotides read TGTGCCAGCTCACCACTGCCTCAGTCCTCGGGAGAGCAGTACTTC. The full variable domain, rest sourced from reference TRBV18 and TRBJ2-7, is NAGVMQNPRHLVRRRGQEARLRCSPMKGHSHVYWYRQLPEEGLKFMVYLQKENIIDESGMPKERFSAEFPKEGPSILRIQQVVRGDSAAYFCASSPLPQSSGEQYFGPGTRLTVT.

The chain couples TRBV20-1 to TRBJ2-7, with D tentatively TRBD2 (5 bases). This CDR3 has 13 residues. Germline CDR1 DFQATT, CDR2 SNEGSKA (reference sequence). The ends were cut back, 6 bases at V and 6 bases at J, with 18 bases in the middle. CDR3: CSAPGSPTFEQYF. For the CDR3, the DNA is TGCAGTGCCCCGGGATCCCCGACGTTCGAGCAGTACTTC.

This clonotype was seen once. The chain has TRBV9 and TRBJ2-1; D gene unclear. CDR3 length equals 14 residues. V lost 0 bases to trimming and J lost 6 bases, with 10 bases between them. Germline V gene lookup returns CDR1 SGDLS and CDR2 YYNGEE. The CDR3 sequence: CASSVEGSGNEQFF. The CDR3 DNA sequence: TGTGCCAGCAGCGTAGAAGGGTCGGGCAATGAGCAGTTCTTC.

The rearrangement links TRBV5-5 to TRBJ2-7, with a weak D call TRBD1 (5 bases). V gave up 0 bases and J gave up 5 bases, with 15 bases separating them. The CDR3 is made up of 15 amino acids. Germline values: CDR1 SGHKS, CDR2 YYEKEE (reference sequence). The CDR3 reads CASSLDPSGRDEQYV. The CDR3 bases are TGTGCCAGCAGCTTGGATCCATCGGGCAGGGACGAGCAGTACGTC.

V gene TRBV5-1 combines with J gene TRBJ2-6; no firm D call. Germline V gene sequence: CDR1 SGHRS, CDR2 YFSETQ. Trimming left V 4 bases short and J 3 bases short, with 11 bases between. The CDR3 consists of 15 residues. The chain's CDR3 is CASSPDPRGANVLTF. CDR3 in DNA: TGCGCCAGCAGCCCTGATCCCCGTGGGGCCAACGTCCTGACTTTC.

The genes are TRBV10-3 and TRBJ2-1, with 8 bases that match TRBD2. CDR1 ENHRY and CDR2 SYGVKD come from the germline V gene. The CDR3 length is 14 residues. Trimming removed 4 bases from V and 4 bases from J; junction bases left unmatched: 3. This CDR3 is CAISVREGYNEQFF. CDR3 coding DNA: TGTGCCATCAGTGTTCGGGAGGGATACAATGAGCAGTTCTTC.

This sequence joins TRBV3-1 and TRBJ1-1; D not resolved. The CDR3 covers 13 residues. CDR1 and CDR2 (germline): LGHDT, YNNKEL (reference sequence). Trimming removed 6 bases at V and 0 bases at J, with 8 bases between. In nucleotides, the CDR3 is TGTGCCAGCAGTCTTAACCTGAACACTGAAGCTTTCTTT. This codes for CASSLNLNTEAFF.

This chain joins TRBV6-5 and TRBJ2-3; weak D call: TRBD2 (5 bases). Germline values: CDR1 MNHEY, CDR2 SVGAGI. The V gene lost 2 bases and the J gene lost 4 bases, with 10 bases spanning the gap. The CDR3 has 14 amino acids. CDR3 loop: CASSYALAADTQYF. DNA for the CDR3: TGTGCCAGCAGTTACGCTCTAGCTGCAGATACGCAGTATTTT.

The chain combines TRBV5-1 with TRBJ2-5, with 7 positions matching TRBD2. This CDR3 comprises 16 residues. The J segment lost 5 bases and the V segment lost 3 bases, leaving 13 bases of the junction unmatched. Germline lookup yields CDR1 SGHRS and CDR2 YFSETQ. The CDR3 region has the DNA TGCGCCAGCAGCTCGTCCGGCGGGAGCGTTAGGGAGACCCAGTACTTC. Translated, it gives CASSSSGGSVRETQYF. The full variable domain, its missing parts supplied by reference TRBV5-1 and TRBJ2-5, is KAGVTQTPRYLIKTRGQQVTLSCSPISGHRSVSWYQQTPGQGLQFLFEYFSETQRNKGNFPGRFSGRQFSNSRSEMNVSTLELGDSALYLCASSSSGGSVRETQYFGPGTRLLVL.

The genes are TRBV24-1 and TRBJ2-2, with 7 bases aligning to TRBD1. The junction had 3 bases not matched to a gene; V was cut back by 4 bases and J by 2 bases. The CDR3 covers 15 residues. Germline CDR1 reads KGHDR; CDR2 reads SFDVKD. The CDR3 reads CATSEAGGNTGELFF. The CDR3 DNA reads TGTGCCACCAGTGAAGCAGGGGGTAACACCGGGGAGCTGTTTTTT.

The genes are TRBV27 and TRBJ2-4, with D possibly being TRBD1 (5 bases). The V gene's germline CDR1 is MNHEY and CDR2 SMNVEV (reference sequence). Trimming removed 1 base at V and 6 bases at J, with 10 bases between. This CDR3 region has 14 residues. CDR3 in amino acids: CASSLLTQGNIQYF. The CDR3 bases are TGTGCCAGCAGTTTATTGACGCAGGGAAACATTCAGTACTTC.

The table lists this clonotype with a few counts. The gene calls are TRBV2 and TRBJ2-7; unclear D gene. In germline, CDR1 is SNHLY, CDR2 FYNNEI. CDR3 length: 12 amino acids. V gave up 5 bases and J gave up 1 base, with 6 bases separating them. The CDR3 loop reads CASSRASYEQYV. The CDR3 nucleotides are TGTGCCAGCAGTCGGGCTTCCTACGAGCAGTACGTC.

The table lists this clonotype with a count of one. V gene TRBV28 combines with J gene TRBJ2-5, with TRBD2 identical over 10 bases. V shed 6 bases, J shed 0 bases, and the junction held 4 bases outside the gene matches. The CDR3 consists of 15 residues. Germline assignment: CDR1 MDHEN and CDR2 SYDVKM. CDR3 protein: CASRSSGRYQETQYF. For the CDR3, the DNA is TGTGCCAGCAGGTCTAGCGGGAGATACCAAGAGACCCAGTACTTC.

The chain combines TRBV7-2 with TRBJ2-2, with D perhaps matching TRBD2 (5 bases). Germline assignment: CDR1 SGHTA and CDR2 FQGNSA. V lost 5 bases and J 3 bases, leaving 16 bases between the germline ends. The CDR3 contains 16 residues. CDR3 residues: CASSPRTRVDTGELFF. In nucleotides, the CDR3 is TGTGCCAGCAGCCCCCGAACTAGGGTCGACACCGGGGAGCTGTTTTTT. The full variable domain, completed using reference TRBV7-2 and TRBJ2-2, is GAGVSQSPSNKVTEKGKDVELRCDPISGHTALYWYRQSLGQGLEFLIYFQGNSAPDKSGLPSDRFSAERTGGSVSTLTIQRTQQEDSAVYLCASSPRTRVDTGELFFGEGSRLTVL.